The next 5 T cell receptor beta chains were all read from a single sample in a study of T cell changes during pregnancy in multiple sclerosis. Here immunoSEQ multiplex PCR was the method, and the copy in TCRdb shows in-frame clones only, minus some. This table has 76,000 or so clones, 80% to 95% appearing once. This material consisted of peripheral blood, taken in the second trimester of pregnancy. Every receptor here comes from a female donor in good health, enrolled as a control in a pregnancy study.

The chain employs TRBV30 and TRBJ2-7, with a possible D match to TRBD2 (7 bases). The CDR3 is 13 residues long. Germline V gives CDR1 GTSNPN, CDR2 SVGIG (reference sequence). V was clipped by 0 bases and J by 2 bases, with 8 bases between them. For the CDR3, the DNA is TGTGCCTGGAGTGTAGGGGGGGCCTACGAGCAGTACTTC. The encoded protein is CAWSVGGAYEQYF. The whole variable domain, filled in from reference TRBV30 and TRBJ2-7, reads SQTIHQWPATLVQPVGSPLSLECTVEGTSNPNLYWYRQAAGRGLQLLFYSVGIGQISSEVPQNLSASRPQDRQFILSSKKLLLSDSGFYLCAWSVGGAYEQYFGPGTRLTVT.

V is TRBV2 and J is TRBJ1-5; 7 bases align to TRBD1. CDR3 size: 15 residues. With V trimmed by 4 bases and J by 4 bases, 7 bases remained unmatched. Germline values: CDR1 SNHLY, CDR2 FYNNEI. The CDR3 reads CASSVQGNRNQPQHF. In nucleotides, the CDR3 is TGTGCCAGCAGTGTACAGGGGAATAGGAATCAGCCCCAGCATTTT.

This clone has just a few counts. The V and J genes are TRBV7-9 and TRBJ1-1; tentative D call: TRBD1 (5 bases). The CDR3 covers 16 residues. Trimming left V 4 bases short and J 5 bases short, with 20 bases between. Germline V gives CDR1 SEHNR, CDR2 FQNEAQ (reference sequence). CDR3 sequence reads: CASSSQDLLGGTEAFF. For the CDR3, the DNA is TGTGCCAGCAGCTCCCAGGACCTATTGGGGGGGACTGAAGCTTTCTTT.

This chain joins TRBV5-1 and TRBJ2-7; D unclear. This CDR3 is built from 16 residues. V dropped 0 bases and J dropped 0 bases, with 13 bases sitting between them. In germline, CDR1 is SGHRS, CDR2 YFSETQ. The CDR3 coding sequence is TGCGCCAGCAGCTTGGATGCGGCAGCTCCCTCCTACGAGCAGTACTTC. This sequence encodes CASSLDAAAPSYEQYF. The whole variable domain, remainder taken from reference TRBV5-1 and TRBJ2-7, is KAGVTQTPRYLIKTRGQQVTLSCSPISGHRSVSWYQQTPGQGLQFLFEYFSETQRNKGNFPGRFSGRQFSNSRSEMNVSTLELGDSALYLCASSLDAAAPSYEQYFGPGTRLTVT.

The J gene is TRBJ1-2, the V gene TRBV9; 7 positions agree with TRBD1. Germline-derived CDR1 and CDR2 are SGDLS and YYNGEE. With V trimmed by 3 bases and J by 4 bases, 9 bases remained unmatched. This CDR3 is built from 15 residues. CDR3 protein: CASSGDREAGYGYTF. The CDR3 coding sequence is TGTGCCAGCAGCGGCGACAGGGAGGCGGGCTATGGCTACACCTTC.